The 17 T cell receptor beta chains given below trace back to one sample, sequenced in a study of cytomegalovirus exposure and HLA in healthy donors listed by TCRdb under 2017. Library preparation employed the immunoSEQ multiplex PCR assay. For the multiplex PCR, a mixture combining 60 forward primers for TCR Vbeta segments and 13 reverse primers for TCR Jbeta segments was used. This immuneACCESS table, as held by TCRdb, lists in-frame sequences with V and J called but not all clones. Of the missing ones, under half trace to an unresolved V gene in checked studies; the others have no known cause. This sample gives 200,000 or so clones in total; more than 60% of them show up just once. Of the sample, roughly 2.1% falls within the top ten clones. The source material was PBMCs. The receptors here all came from a woman in her 30s in good health and CMV-seropositive.

The rearrangement joins TRBV7-2 to TRBJ1-6, with 9 bases identical to TRBD1. V lost 5 bases, J lost 7 bases, and 6 bases stayed unmatched. CDR3 length: 15 amino acids. From germline, CDR1 is SGHTA and CDR2 FQGNSA. CDR3 DNA: TGTGCCAGCAGCCAACAGACAGGGGGAAATTCACCCCTCCACTTT. Its translation is CASSQQTGGNSPLHF.

V is TRBV18 and J is TRBJ1-2, with 8 bases fitting TRBD1. Trimming took 6 bases from V and 2 from J; bases not matched to a gene: 11. This CDR3 contains 16 residues. Germline V gene data show CDR1 as KGHSH and CDR2 as LQKENI. In nucleotides, the CDR3 is TGTGCCAGCTCCCCGGACAGGGTCGTCGGGAACTATGGCTACACCTTC. This gives the protein CASSPDRVVGNYGYTF.

J is TRBJ2-3 and V is TRBV6-5; 7 bases match TRBD1. V shed 0 bases, J shed 4 bases, and the junction held 4 bases outside the gene matches. CDR3 length equals 15 residues. Germline assignment: CDR1 MNHEY and CDR2 SVGAGI. The CDR3 DNA reads TGTGCCAGCAGTTACTCCGACAGGGAGTCAGATACGCAGTATTTT. Residues: CASSYSDRESDTQYF.

This clone was picked up a small number of times. This sequence joins TRBV2 and TRBJ2-7; D gene ambiguous. This CDR3 is 13 amino acids long. V lost 7 bases and J 6 bases, leaving 16 bases between the germline ends. Per germline, CDR1 SNHLY and CDR2 FYNNEI. The CDR3 sequence: CASTLGSGTEQYF. CDR3 nucleotide sequence: TGTGCCAGCACCCTTGGGTCAGGTACCGAGCAGTACTTC. Filled out from reference TRBV2 and TRBJ2-7, the complete variable domain reads EPEVTQTPSHQVTQMGQEVILRCVPISNHLYFYWYRQILGQKVEFLVSFYNNEISEKSEIFDDQFSVERPDGSNFTLKIRSTKLEDSAMYFCASTLGSGTEQYFGPGTRLTVT.

This chain joins TRBV28 and TRBJ2-3; D is uncertain. This CDR3 contains 11 residues. The germline V and J ends were trimmed by 7 bases and 6 bases, with 8 bases remaining between them. CDR1 and CDR2 from the germline V gene are MDHEN and SYDVKM. This chain's CDR3 is CASTGFDTQYF. CDR3 DNA: TGTGCCAGCACGGGTTTTGATACGCAGTATTTT. The whole variable domain, filled in from reference TRBV28 and TRBJ2-3, reads DVKVTQSSRYLVKRTGEKVFLECVQDMDHENMFWYRQDPGLGLRLIYFSYDVKMKEKGDIPEGYSVSREKKERFSLILESASTNQTSMYLCASTGFDTQYFGPGTRLTVL.

This chain joins TRBV10-3 and TRBJ2-1, with no clear D. CDR3 size: 11 residues. The germline CDR1 and CDR2 sequences are ENHRY and SYGVKD. The V and J ends lost 1 base and 8 bases respectively, with 3 bases between them. CDR3 protein: CAISEFDEQFF. Here the CDR3 DNA reads TGTGCCATCAGTGAGTTCGATGAGCAGTTCTTC.

The chain carries TRBV18 and TRBJ2-5, with unresolved D. This CDR3 has 11 residues. Deletions cut 6 bases from V and 3 bases from J, with 5 bases between. From germline, CDR1 is KGHSH and CDR2 LQKENI. CDR3 protein: CASSTEETQYF. The CDR3 DNA follows: TGTGCCAGCTCCACGGAAGAGACCCAGTACTTC.

The chain's CDR3 is CASSSGTDTQYF. The CDR3 DNA sequence: TGTGCCAGCTCAAGCGGCACAGATACGCAGTATTTT. The V gene is TRBV18, the J gene TRBJ2-3; the D is unclear. CDR1 is KGHSH, CDR2 LQKENI, per germline. CDR3 length: 12 amino acids. V was shortened by 5 bases and J by 1 base, with 4 bases between the two germline ends.

This rearrangement joins TRBV28 to TRBJ1-1; D remains unclear. The CDR3 length is 13 residues. Trimming left V 2 bases short and J 4 bases short, with 8 bases between. Germline CDR1 MDHEN, CDR2 SYDVKM. This CDR3 reads CASSLVFGTEAFF. CDR3 nucleotides: TGTGCCAGCAGTTTAGTTTTCGGCACTGAAGCTTTCTTT. Drawing the rest from reference TRBV28 and TRBJ1-1, the complete variable domain is DVKVTQSSRYLVKRTGEKVFLECVQDMDHENMFWYRQDPGLGLRLIYFSYDVKMKEKGDIPEGYSVSREKKERFSLILESASTNQTSMYLCASSLVFGTEAFFGQGTRLTVV.

The J gene is TRBJ1-3, the V gene TRBV6-6, with D unresolved. The ends were cut back, 6 bases at V and 4 bases at J, with 13 bases in the middle. This CDR3 region has 14 residues. In germline, CDR1 is MNHNY, CDR2 SVGAGI (reference sequence). The CDR3 sequence is CASRPGAGGNTIYF. For the CDR3, the DNA is TGTGCCAGCAGGCCTGGAGCGGGAGGAAACACCATATATTTT.

This clone has just a few counts. CDR3 bases: TGTGCCAGCAGCTTAGGCACAGGGGGCATAACTATGAGCTACACCTTC. Translating it yields CASSLGTGGITMSYTF. This sequence joins TRBV7-2 and TRBJ1-2; TRBD1 matches 9 bases. The CDR3 length is 16 residues. CDR1 is SGHTA and CDR2 is FQGNSA in the germline V gene. Trimming at V came to 1 base and at J to 9 bases, leaving 12 bases not matched to a gene.

The chain couples TRBV6-5 to TRBJ2-3, with 8 bases matching TRBD2. CDR1 and CDR2 (germline): MNHEY, SVGAGI. CDR3 length: 14 residues. The junction had 6 bases not matched to a gene; V was cut back by 7 bases and J by 3 bases. CDR3 sequence (DNA): TGTGCCAGCACCCAGCGGGGGTCGACAGATACGCAGTATTTT. It is translated as CASTQRGSTDTQYF.

The chain combines TRBV30 with TRBJ1-2; tentative D call: TRBD1 (5 bases). The V end lost 0 bases, the J end lost 8 bases, and 13 bases lay between the germline ends. The CDR3 covers 13 residues. Germline V CDR1 and CDR2: GTSNPN, SVGIG (reference sequence). The CDR3 bases are TGTGCCTGGAGTGTACGGGTAGGGGCGGGCTACACCTTC. It is translated as CAWSVRVGAGYTF.

The chain couples TRBV7-2 to TRBJ2-7; D is ambiguous. The CDR3 runs 13 residues. The V and J ends lost 3 bases and 2 bases respectively, with 8 bases between them. Germline V gives CDR1 SGHTA, CDR2 FQGNSA. The CDR3 nucleotides are TGTGCCAGCAGCTTTGGGCTGACCTACGAGCAGTACTTC. Its protein is CASSFGLTYEQYF.

V and J are TRBV30 and TRBJ1-5; 7 bases align to TRBD1. V lost 2 bases, J lost 6 bases, and 7 bases stayed unmatched. The CDR3 length is 14 residues. Germline V lookup: CDR1 GTSNPN, CDR2 SVGIG (reference sequence). The CDR3 DNA reads as TGTGCCTGGAGTACACAGGGGAATCGTCAGCCCCAGCATTTT. The encoded protein is CAWSTQGNRQPQHF.

The chain combines TRBV7-3 with TRBJ2-1, with TRBD2 as a possible D gene (5 bases). This CDR3 has 13 amino acids. Trimming stripped 5 bases from V and 8 bases from J, with 13 bases between. Germline values: CDR1 SGHTA, CDR2 FQGTGA. The CDR3 region has the DNA TGTGCCAGCAGCCCCAAAGGGAGTCATGAGCAGTTCTTC. Protein sequence: CASSPKGSHEQFF.

This clone has just one count. This chain uses TRBV7-6 with TRBJ2-3, with D hard to call. Between the trimmed V and J ends, which lost 3 bases and 3 bases, there was a span of 4 bases. This CDR3 is built from 12 residues. Per germline, CDR1 SGHVS and CDR2 FNYEAQ. The CDR3 region has the DNA TGTGCCAGCAGCTTTAGTACAGATACGCAGTATTTT. Protein sequence: CASSFSTDTQYF.